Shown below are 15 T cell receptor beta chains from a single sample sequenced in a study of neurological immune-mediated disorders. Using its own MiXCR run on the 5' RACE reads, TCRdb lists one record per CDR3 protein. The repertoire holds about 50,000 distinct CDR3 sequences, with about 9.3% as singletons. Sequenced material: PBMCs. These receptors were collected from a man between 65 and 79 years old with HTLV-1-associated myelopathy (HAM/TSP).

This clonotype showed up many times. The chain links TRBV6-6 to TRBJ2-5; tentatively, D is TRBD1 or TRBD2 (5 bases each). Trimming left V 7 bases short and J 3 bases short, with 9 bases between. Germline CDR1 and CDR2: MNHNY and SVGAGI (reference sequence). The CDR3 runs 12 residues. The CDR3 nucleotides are TGTGCCAGCAAGATGGGGGAAGAGACCCAGTACTTC. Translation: CASKMGEETQYF.

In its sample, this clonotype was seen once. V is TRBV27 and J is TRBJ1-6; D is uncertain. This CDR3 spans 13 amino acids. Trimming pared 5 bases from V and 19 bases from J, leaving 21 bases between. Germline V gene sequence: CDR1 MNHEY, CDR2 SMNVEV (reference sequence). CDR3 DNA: TGTGCCAGCAGTGGGCGTCGGGGTTCACCCATACACTTT. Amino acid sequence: CASSGRRGSPIHF.

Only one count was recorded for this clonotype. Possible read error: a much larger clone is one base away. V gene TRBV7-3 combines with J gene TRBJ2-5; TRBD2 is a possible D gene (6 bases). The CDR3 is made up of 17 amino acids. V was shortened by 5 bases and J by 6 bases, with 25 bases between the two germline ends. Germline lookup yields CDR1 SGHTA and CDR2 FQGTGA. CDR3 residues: CASSPSGGTFSRQTQYF. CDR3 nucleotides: TGTGCCAGCAGCCCCAGCGGCGGGACGTTTTCCAGGCAGACCCAGTACTTC.

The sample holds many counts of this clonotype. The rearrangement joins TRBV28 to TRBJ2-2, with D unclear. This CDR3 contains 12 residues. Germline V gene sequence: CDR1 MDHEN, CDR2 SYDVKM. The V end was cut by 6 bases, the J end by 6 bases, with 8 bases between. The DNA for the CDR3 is TGTGCCAGCAGCAGAATCTCCGGGGAGCTGTTTTTT. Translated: CASSRISGELFF.

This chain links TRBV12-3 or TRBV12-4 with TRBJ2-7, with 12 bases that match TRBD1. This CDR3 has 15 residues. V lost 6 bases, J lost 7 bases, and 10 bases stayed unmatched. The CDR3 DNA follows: TGTGCCAGCAGGCAAACAGGGACAGGGGGCGGTGAGCAGTACTTC. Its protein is CASRQTGTGGGEQYF.

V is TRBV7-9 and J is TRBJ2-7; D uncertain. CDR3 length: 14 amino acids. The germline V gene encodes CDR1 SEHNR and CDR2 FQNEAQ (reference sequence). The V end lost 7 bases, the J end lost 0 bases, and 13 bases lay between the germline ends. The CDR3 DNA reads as TGTGCCAGCATTTTAACTCACTTCTCCTACGAGCAGTACTTC. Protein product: CASILTHFSYEQYF.

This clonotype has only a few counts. CDR3 DNA: TGTGCCAGCAGCTTGGACAGGATTTCGAGATATGGCTACACCTTC. This translates into CASSLDRISRYGYTF. The genes are TRBV7-9 and TRBJ1-2, with 7 nucleotides matching TRBD1. The ends lost 3 bases at V and 5 bases at J; junction bases unmatched: 9. The CDR3 runs to 15 residues. Germline values: CDR1 SEHNR, CDR2 FQNEAQ (reference sequence). Full variable domain (outside the CDR3, taken from reference TRBV7-9 and TRBJ1-2): DTGVSQNPRHKITKRGQNVTFRCDPISEHNRLYWYRQTLGQGPEFLTYFQNEAQLEKSRLLSDRFSAERPKGSFSTLEIQRTEQGDSAMYLCASSLDRISRYGYTFGSGTRLTVV.

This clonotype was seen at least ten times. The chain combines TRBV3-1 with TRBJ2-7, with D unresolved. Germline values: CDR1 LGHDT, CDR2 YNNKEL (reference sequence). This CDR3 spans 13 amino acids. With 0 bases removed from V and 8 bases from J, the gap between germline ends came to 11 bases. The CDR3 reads CASSQDNLGKQYF. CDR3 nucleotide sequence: TGTGCCAGCAGCCAAGATAATCTAGGCAAGCAGTACTTC.

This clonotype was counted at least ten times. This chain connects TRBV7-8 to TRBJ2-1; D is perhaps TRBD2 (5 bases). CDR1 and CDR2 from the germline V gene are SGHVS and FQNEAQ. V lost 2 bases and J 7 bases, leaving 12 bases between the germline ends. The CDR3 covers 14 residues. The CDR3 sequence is CASSLQSTGNEQFF. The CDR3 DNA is TGTGCCAGCAGCTTACAATCGACGGGGAATGAGCAGTTCTTC.

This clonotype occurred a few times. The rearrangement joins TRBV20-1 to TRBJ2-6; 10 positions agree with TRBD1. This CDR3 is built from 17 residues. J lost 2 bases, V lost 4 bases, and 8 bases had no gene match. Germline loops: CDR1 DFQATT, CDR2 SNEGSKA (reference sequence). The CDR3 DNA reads TGCAGTGCTACAAAAAGACAGGGGGCAGCTGGGGCCAACGTCCTGACTTTC. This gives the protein CSATKRQGAAGANVLTF.

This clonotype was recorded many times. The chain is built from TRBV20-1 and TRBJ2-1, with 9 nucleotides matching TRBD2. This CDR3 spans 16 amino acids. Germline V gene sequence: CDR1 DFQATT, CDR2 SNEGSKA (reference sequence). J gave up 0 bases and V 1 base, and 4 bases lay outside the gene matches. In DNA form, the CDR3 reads TGCAGTGCTAGAGTGGCGGGAGGGAGCTCCTACAATGAGCAGTTCTTC. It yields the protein CSARVAGGSSYNEQFF.

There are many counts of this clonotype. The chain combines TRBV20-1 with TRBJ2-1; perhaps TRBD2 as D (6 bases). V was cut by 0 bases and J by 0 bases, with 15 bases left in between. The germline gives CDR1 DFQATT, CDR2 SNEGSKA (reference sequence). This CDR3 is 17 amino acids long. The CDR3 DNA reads TGCAGTGCTAGAGATCGTGGAGGGAGAAGCTCCTACAATGAGCAGTTCTTC. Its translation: CSARDRGGRSSYNEQFF.

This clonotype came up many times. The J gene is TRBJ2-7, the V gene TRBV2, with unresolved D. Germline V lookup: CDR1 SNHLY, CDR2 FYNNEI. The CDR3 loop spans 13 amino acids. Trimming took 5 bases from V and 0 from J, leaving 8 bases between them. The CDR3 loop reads CASSSERSYEQYF. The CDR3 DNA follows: TGTGCCAGCAGTAGCGAGCGCTCCTACGAGCAGTACTTC.

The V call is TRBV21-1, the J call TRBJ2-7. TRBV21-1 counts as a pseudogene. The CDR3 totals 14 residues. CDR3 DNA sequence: TGTGCCAGAGCCGGCCGCGGCAGCTCCTACGAGCAGTACTTC. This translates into CARAGRGSSYEQYF.

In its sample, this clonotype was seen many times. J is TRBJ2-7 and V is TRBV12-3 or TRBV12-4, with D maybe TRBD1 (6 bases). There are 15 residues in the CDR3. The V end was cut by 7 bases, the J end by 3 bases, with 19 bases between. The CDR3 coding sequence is TGTGCCAGCATTCGACCAACCACAGGGAACTACGAGCAGTACTTC. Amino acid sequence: CASIRPTTGNYEQYF.